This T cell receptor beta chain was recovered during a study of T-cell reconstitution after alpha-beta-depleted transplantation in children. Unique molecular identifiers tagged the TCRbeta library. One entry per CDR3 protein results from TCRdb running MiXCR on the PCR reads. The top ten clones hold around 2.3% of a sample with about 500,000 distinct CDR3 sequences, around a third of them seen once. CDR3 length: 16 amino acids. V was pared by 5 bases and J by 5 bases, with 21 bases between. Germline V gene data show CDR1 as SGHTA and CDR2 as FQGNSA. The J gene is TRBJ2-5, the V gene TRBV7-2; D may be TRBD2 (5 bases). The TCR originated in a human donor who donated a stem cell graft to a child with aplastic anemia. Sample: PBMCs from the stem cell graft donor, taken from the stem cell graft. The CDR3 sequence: CASSVPGLASRETQYF. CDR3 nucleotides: TGTGCCAGCAGCGTTCCGGGCCTAGCTAGCCGGGAGACCCAGTACTTC.